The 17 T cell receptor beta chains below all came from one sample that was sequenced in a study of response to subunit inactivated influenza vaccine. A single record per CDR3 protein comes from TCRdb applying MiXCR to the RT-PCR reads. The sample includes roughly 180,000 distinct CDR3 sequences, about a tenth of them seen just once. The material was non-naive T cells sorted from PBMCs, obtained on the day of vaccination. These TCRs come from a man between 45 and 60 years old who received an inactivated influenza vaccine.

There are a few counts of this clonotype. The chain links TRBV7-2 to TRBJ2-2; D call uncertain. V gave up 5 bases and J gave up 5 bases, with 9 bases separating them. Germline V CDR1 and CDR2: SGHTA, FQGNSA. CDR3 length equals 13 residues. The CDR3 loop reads CASSAGPTGELFF. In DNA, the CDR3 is TGTGCCAGCAGCGCCGGGCCAACCGGGGAGCTGTTTTTT.

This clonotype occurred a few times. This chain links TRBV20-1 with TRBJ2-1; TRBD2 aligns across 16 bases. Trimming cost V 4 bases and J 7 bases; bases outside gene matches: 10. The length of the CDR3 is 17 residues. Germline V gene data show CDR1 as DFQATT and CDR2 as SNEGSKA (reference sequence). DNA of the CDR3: TGCAGTGCTATGGGACTAGCGGGGGGGCCTTTGTTAAATGAGCAGTTCTTC. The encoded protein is CSAMGLAGGPLLNEQFF.

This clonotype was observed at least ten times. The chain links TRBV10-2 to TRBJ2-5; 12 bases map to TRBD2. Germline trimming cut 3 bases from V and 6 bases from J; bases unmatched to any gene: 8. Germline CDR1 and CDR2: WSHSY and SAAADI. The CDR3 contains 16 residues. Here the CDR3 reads CASSDFLAGGLKTQYF. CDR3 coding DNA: TGCGCCAGCAGTGATTTCCTAGCGGGGGGGCTAAAGACCCAGTACTTC.

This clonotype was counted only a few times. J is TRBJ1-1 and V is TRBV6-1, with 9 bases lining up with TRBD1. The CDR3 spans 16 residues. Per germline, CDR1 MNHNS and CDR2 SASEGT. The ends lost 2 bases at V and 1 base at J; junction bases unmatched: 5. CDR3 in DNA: TGTGCCAGCAGTGAAAACAGGGGGCTGAGGAACACTGAAGCTTTCTTT. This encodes CASSENRGLRNTEAFF.

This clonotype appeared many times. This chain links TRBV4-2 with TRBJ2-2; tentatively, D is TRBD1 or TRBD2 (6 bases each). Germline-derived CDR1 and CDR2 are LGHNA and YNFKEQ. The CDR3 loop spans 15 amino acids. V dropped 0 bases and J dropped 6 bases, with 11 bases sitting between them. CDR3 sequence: CASSQERRGAGELFF. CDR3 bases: TGTGCCAGCAGCCAAGAAAGAAGGGGGGCCGGGGAGCTGTTTTTT.

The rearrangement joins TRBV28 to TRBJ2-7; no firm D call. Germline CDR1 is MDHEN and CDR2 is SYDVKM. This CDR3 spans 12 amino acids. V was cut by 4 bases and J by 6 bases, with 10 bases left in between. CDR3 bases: TGTGCCAGCAGTTCCCTCCTGGGCGAGCAGTACTTC. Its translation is CASSSLLGEQYF.

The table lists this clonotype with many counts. The CDR3 sequence is CSARDGGTTEAFF. CDR3 coding DNA: TGCAGTGCTAGAGATGGGGGGACCACTGAAGCTTTCTTT. V gene TRBV20-1 combines with J gene TRBJ1-1, with a tentative D call TRBD1 (5 bases). CDR1 is DFQATT, CDR2 SNEGSKA, per germline (reference sequence). This CDR3 has 13 residues. The V end lost 0 bases, the J end lost 4 bases, and 9 bases lay between the germline ends.

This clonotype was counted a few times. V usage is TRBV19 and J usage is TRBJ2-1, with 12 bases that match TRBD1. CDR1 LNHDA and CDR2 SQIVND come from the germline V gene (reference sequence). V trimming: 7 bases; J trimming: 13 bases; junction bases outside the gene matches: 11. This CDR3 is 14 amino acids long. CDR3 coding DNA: TGTGCCAGTAACCTCCGGGACAGGGGGCCCTCACAGTTCTTC. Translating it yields CASNLRDRGPSQFF. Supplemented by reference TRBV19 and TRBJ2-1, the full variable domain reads DGGITQSPKYLFRKEGQNVTLSCEQNLNHDAMYWYRQDPGQGLRLIYYSQIVNDFQKGDIAEGYSVSREKKESFPLTVTSAQKNPTAFYLCASNLRDRGPSQFFGPGTRLTVL.

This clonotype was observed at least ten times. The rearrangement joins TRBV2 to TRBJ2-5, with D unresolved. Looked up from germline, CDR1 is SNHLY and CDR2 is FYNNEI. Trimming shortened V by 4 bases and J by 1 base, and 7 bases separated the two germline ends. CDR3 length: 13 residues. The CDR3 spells CASSGRRQETQYF. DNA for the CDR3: TGTGCCAGCAGTGGGCGGCGCCAAGAGACCCAGTACTTC.

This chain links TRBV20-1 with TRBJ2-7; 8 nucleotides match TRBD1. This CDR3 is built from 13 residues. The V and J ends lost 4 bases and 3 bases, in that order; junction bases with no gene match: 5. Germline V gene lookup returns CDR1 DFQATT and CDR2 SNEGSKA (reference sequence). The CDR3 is CSATTGGIYEQYF. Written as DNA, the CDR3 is TGCAGTGCTACCACAGGGGGTATCTACGAGCAGTACTTC.

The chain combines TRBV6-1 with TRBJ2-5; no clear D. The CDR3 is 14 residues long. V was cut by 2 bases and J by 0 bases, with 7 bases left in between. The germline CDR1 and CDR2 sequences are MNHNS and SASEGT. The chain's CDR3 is CASSENLNQETQYF. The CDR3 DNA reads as TGTGCCAGCAGTGAAAACTTAAACCAAGAGACCCAGTACTTC.

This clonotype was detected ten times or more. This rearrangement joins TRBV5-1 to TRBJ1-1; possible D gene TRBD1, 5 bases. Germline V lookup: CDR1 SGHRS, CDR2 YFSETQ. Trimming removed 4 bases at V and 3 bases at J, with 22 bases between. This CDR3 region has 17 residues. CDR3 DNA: TGCGCCAGCAGCCTGCCGACGGGACTCCCCGTGGACACTGAAGCTTTCTTT. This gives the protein CASSLPTGLPVDTEAFF.

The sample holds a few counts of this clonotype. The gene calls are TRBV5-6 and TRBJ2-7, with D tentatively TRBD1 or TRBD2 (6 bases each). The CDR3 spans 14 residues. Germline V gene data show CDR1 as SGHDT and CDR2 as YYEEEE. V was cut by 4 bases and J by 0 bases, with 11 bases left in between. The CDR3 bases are TGTGCCAGCAGCCCCGGGGGCTTCTCCTACGAGCAGTACTTC. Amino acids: CASSPGGFSYEQYF.

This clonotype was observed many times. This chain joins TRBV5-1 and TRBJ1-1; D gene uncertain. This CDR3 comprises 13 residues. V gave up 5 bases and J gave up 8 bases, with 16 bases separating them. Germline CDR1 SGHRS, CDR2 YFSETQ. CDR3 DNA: TGCGCCAGCAGGGCGGAGGGAAGCAGAGAAGCTTTCTTT. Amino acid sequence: CASRAEGSREAFF.

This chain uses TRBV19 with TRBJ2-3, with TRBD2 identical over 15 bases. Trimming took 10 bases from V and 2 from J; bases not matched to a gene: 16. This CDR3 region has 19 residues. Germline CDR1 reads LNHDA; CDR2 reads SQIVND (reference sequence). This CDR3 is CATSQTGLAGGGVTDTQYF. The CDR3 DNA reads TGTGCCACTTCTCAGACGGGACTAGCGGGAGGAGGAGTCACAGATACGCAGTATTTT.

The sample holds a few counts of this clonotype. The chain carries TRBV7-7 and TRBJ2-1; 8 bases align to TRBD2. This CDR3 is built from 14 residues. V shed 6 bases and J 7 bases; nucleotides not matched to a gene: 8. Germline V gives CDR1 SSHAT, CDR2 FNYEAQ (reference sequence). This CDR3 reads CASSAGGRINEQFF. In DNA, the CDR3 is TGTGCCAGCAGTGCGGGCGGGAGGATAAATGAGCAGTTCTTC.

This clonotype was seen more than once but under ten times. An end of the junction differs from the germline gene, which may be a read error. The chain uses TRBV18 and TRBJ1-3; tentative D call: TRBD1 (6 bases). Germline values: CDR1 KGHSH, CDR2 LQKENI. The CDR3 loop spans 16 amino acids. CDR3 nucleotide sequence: TGTGCCAGCGCACCGAATCAACAGGGACCTGGAAACACCATATATTTT. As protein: CASAPNQQGPGNTIYF.